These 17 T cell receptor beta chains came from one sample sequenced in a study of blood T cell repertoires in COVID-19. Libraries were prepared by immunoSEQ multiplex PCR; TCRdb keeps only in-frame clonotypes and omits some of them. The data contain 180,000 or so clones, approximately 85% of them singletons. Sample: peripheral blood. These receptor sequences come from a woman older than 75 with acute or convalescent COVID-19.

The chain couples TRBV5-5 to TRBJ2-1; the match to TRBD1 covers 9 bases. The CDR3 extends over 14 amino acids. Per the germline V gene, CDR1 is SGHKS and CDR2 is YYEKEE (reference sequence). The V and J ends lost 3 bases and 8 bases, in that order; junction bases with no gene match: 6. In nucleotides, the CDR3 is TGTGCCAGCAGCTCGCTGACAGGGGGGCATGAGCAGTTCTTC. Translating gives CASSSLTGGHEQFF. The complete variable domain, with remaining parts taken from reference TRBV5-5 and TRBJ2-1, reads DAGVTQSPTHLIKTRGQQVTLRCSPISGHKSVSWYQQVLGQGPQFIFQYYEKEERGRGNFPDRFSARQFPNYSSELNVNALLLGDSALYLCASSSLTGGHEQFFGPGTRLTVL.

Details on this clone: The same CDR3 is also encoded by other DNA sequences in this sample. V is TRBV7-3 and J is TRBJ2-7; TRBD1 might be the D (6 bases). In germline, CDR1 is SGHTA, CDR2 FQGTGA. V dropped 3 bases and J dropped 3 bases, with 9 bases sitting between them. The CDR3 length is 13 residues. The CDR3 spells CASSLIGGYEQYF. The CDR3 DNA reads TGTGCCAGCAGCTTGATAGGGGGCTACGAGCAGTACTTC.

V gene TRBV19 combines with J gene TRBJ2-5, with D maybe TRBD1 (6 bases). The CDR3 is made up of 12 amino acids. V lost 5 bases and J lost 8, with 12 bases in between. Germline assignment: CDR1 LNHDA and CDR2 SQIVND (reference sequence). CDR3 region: CASSSDRGTQYF. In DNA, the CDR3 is TGTGCCAGTAGTTCGGACAGAGGTACCCAGTACTTC.

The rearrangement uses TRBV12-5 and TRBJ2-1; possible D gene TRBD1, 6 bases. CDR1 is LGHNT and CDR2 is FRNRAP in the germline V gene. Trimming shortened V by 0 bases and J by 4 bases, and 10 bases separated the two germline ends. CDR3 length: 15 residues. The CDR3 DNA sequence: TGTGCTAGTGGTTTGGTAACAGGGCGATACAATGAGCAGTTCTTC. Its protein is CASGLVTGRYNEQFF. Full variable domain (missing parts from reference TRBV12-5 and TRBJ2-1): DARVTQTPRHKVTEMGQEVTMRCQPILGHNTVFWYRQTMMQGLELLAYFRNRAPLDDSGMPKDRFSAEMPDATLATLKIQPSEPRDSAVYFCASGLVTGRYNEQFFGPGTRLTVL.

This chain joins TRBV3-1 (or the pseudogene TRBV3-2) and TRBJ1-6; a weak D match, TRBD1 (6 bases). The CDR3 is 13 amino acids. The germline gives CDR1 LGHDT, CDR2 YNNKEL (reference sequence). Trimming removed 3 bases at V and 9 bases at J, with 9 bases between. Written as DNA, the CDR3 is TGTGCCAGCAGCCACGCAGGGGTTTCACCCCTCCACTTT. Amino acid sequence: CASSHAGVSPLHF.

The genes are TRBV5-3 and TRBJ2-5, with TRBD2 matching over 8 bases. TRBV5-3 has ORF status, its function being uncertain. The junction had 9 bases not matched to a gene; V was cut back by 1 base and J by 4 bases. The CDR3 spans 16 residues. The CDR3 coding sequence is TGTGCCAGAAGCTTGTCGCGGGGGGCCCCGCGAGAGACCCAGTACTTC. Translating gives CARSLSRGAPRETQYF.

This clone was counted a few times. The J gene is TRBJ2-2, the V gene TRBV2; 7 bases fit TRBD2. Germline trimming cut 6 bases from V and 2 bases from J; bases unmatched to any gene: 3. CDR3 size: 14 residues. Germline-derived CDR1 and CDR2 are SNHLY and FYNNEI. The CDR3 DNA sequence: TGTGCCAGCAGAGCGGGGAGTAACACCGGGGAGCTGTTTTTT. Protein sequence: CASRAGSNTGELFF.

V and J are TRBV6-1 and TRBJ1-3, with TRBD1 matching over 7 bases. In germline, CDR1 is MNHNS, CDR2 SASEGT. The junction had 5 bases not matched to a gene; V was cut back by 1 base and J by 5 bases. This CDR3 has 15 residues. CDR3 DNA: TGTGCCAGCAGTGAAGTTAGGGGGCTTAGAAACACCATATATTTT. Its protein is CASSEVRGLRNTIYF.

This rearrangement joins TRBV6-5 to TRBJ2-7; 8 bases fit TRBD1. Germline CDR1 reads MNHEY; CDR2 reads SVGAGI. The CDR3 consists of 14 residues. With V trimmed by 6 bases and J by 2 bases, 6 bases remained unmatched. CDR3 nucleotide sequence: TGTGCCAGCAGGGGGGACAGGTCAACCTACGAGCAGTACTTC. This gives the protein CASRGDRSTYEQYF.

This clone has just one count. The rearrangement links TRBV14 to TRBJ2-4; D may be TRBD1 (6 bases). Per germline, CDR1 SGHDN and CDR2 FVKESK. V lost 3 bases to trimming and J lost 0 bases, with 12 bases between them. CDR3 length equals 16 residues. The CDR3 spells CASSQGTLLAKNIQYF. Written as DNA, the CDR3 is TGTGCCAGCAGCCAGGGGACATTACTAGCCAAAAACATTCAGTACTTC.

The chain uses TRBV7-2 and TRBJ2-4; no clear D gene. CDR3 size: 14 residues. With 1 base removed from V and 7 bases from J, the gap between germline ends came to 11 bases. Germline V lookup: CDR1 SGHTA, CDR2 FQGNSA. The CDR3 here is CASSLGGSMNIQYF. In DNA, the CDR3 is TGTGCCAGCAGCTTAGGAGGTAGTATGAACATTCAGTACTTC. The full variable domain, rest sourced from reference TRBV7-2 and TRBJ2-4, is GAGVSQSPSNKVTEKGKDVELRCDPISGHTALYWYRQSLGQGLEFLIYFQGNSAPDKSGLPSDRFSAERTGGSVSTLTIQRTQQEDSAVYLCASSLGGSMNIQYFGAGTRLSVL.

CDR3 in DNA: TGTGCCAGCAGCTTGGACGGGGAAAACACCATATATTTT. Protein sequence: CASSLDGENTIYF. The chain recombines TRBV5-4 with TRBJ1-3; D gene unclear. V lost 0 bases and J lost 6, with 7 bases in between. This CDR3 comprises 13 residues. Germline CDR1 SGHNT, CDR2 YYREEE (reference sequence).

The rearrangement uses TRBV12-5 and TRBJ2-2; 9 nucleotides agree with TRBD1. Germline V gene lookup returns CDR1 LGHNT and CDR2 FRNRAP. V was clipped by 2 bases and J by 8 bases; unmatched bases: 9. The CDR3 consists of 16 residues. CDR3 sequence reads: CASGLTPGTGLGELFF. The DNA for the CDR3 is TGTGCTAGTGGTTTGACGCCCGGGACAGGGTTGGGGGAGCTGTTTTTT.

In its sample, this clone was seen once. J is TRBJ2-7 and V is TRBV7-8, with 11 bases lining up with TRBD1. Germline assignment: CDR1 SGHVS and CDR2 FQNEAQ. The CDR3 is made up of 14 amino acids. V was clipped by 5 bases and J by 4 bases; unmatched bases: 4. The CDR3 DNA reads TGTGCCAGCAGCCCCGGGACAGGGGGGTACGAGCAGTACTTC. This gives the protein CASSPGTGGYEQYF.

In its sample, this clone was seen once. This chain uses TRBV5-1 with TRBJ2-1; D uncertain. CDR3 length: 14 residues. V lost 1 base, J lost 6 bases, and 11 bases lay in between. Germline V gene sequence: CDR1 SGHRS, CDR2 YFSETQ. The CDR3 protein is CASSLRWSSNEQFF. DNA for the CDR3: TGCGCCAGCAGCTTGCGTTGGAGTAGCAATGAGCAGTTCTTC.

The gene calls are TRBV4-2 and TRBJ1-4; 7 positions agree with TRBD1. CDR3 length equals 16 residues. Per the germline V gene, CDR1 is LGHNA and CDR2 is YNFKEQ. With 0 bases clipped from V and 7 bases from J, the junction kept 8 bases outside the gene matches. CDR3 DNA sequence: TGTGCCAGCAGCCAAGACGGGAACAGGGGCGGTGAAAAACTGTTTTTT. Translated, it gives CASSQDGNRGGEKLFF.

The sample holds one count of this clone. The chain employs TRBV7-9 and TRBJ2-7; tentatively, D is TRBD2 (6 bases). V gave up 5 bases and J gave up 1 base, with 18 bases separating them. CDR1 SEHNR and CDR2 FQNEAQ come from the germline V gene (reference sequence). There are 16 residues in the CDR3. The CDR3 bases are TGTGCCAGCAGCGGACGAACGGGAGTAACTTCCTACGAGCAGTACTTC. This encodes CASSGRTGVTSYEQYF.